The 22 T cell receptor beta chains given below trace back to one sample, sequenced in a study of regulatory T cells in long-lasting Graves disease. Time point specified: newly diagnosed GD, antithyroid drugs for less than 3 months. Extracted RNA from PBMCs served as the source of the TCR library. Through Arm-PCR of CDR3 regions and iRepertoire HTBI primers, TCR beta libraries were built. TCRdb re-analysed the multiplex PCR reads in MiXCR, keeping a single row per CDR3 protein. The sample carries roughly 350,000 distinct CDR3 sequences, 16% recorded once. These same records also appear under a second study, on T cells in Graves' hyperthyroidism and ophthalmopathy.

The material was peripheral blood mononuclear cells (PBMCs), obtained at new diagnosis, from a patient treated with antithyroid drugs. All receptors derive from a man aged 35 to 55 with Graves disease.

With respect to this clonotype: Just one base apart from a much larger clone, this may be a read error. This chain links TRBV6-2 or TRBV6-3 with TRBJ2-1; 10 nucleotides line up with TRBD2. The CDR3 sequence is 17 residues long. The ends lost 0 bases at V and 13 bases at J; junction bases unmatched: 15. Germline CDR1 is MNHEY and CDR2 is SVGEGT. CDR3 region: CASSYSSSGGAAETQFF. The CDR3 DNA is TGTGCCAGCAGTTACTCGTCGAGCGGGGGGGCCGCAGAGACCCAGTTCTTC.

Points on this clonotype: A much bigger clone sits one base away, suggesting this may be a read error. V and J are TRBV12-3 or TRBV12-4 and TRBJ2-6; the D gene could be TRBD1 or TRBD2 (5 bases each). This CDR3 has 16 amino acids. CDR3 sequence (DNA): TGTGTCAGCAGCCTATCATCGGGGCTAGGGGCCAACGTCCTGACTTTC. Translated: CVSSLSSGLGANVLTF.

This clonotype has a handful of counts. This chain joins TRBV25-1 and TRBJ2-7, with TRBD2 identical over 7 bases. Trimming removed 1 base from V and 3 bases from J; junction bases left unmatched: 3. The CDR3 sequence is 14 residues long. Germline V gene sequence: CDR1 MGHDK, CDR2 SYGVNS. In nucleotides, the CDR3 is TGTGCCAGCAGTGAATTTCCGGGAGGCTACGAGCAGTACTTC. The encoded protein is CASSEFPGGYEQYF.

This clonotype was recorded many times. The rearrangement uses TRBV6-2 or TRBV6-3 and TRBJ2-5; 7 bases agree with TRBD2. V shed 6 bases, J shed 1 base, and the junction held 5 bases outside the gene matches. CDR3 size: 14 residues. Germline CDR1 MNHEY, CDR2 SVGEGT. The CDR3 here is CASSQRGGQETQYF. CDR3 bases: TGTGCCAGCAGCCAGCGGGGAGGCCAAGAGACCCAGTACTTC.

This clonotype showed up many times. The V gene is TRBV28, the J gene TRBJ2-7; D is possibly TRBD1 (5 bases). Between the trimmed V and J ends, which lost 4 bases and 10 bases, there was a span of 11 bases. This CDR3 spans 11 amino acids. Germline-derived CDR1 and CDR2 are MDHEN and SYDVKM. CDR3 amino acids: CASSSTTVQYF. Here the CDR3 DNA reads TGTGCCAGCAGTTCCACGACAGTTCAGTACTTC.

The table lists this clonotype with many counts. The chain is built from TRBV5-1 and TRBJ2-2; 13 bases agree with TRBD2. In germline, CDR1 is SGHRS, CDR2 YFSETQ. The CDR3 covers 16 residues. V was clipped by 7 bases and J by 5 bases; unmatched bases: 8. The CDR3: CASFRTSGGITGELFF. Here the CDR3 DNA reads TGCGCCAGCTTCCGGACTAGCGGGGGAATTACCGGGGAGCTGTTTTTT.

This clonotype occurred a few times. This chain connects TRBV28 to TRBJ1-2; TRBD1 matches 8 bases. This CDR3 is 14 amino acids long. The trim removed 6 bases at V and 4 bases at J, leaving 7 bases unmatched. Germline CDR1 MDHEN, CDR2 SYDVKM. The CDR3 DNA is TGTGCCAGCAGATCCCACAGGGGGACCTATGGCTACACCTTC. Its translation is CASRSHRGTYGYTF.

This clonotype was counted a single time. The junction differs from germline at one of its ends, possibly a read error. The chain joins TRBV14 to TRBJ1-6; a possible D gene is TRBD1 (5 bases). Germline assignment: CDR1 SGHDN and CDR2 FVKESK. The CDR3 sequence is 16 residues long. The CDR3 protein is CASSQDLGRVGSPPHF. CDR3 nucleotides: TGTGCCAGCAGCCAAGACTTGGGACGAGTTGGTTCACCCCCCCACTTT.

This clonotype appeared a few times. This chain uses TRBV27 with TRBJ1-6; D is unresolved. CDR1 and CDR2 (germline): MNHEY, SMNVEV (reference sequence). The CDR3 has 16 amino acids. V was clipped by 2 bases and J by 0 bases, with 8 bases between them. CDR3 amino acids: CASSLGSSSYNSPLHF. The CDR3 DNA is TGTGCCAGCAGTTTAGGGAGCAGCTCCTATAATTCACCCCTCCACTTT.

This clonotype appeared a few times. V and J are TRBV11-2 and TRBJ1-2, with D tentatively TRBD1 (6 bases). This CDR3 is built from 15 residues. V lost 6 bases and J 4 bases, leaving 18 bases between the germline ends. The germline V gene encodes CDR1 SGHAT and CDR2 FQNNGV. In DNA, the CDR3 is TGTGCCAGCAGACCCCTCGGACAGTCCGCCTATGGCTACACCTTC. Protein: CASRPLGQSAYGYTF.

With regard to this clonotype: A far more abundant clone sits one base away, making this likely a read error. This chain joins TRBV28 and TRBJ2-5; no firm D call. CDR3 length equals 11 residues. The V gene's germline CDR1 is MDHEN and CDR2 SYDVKM. The V end was cut by 6 bases, the J end by 1 base, with 3 bases between. CDR3: CASRVQETQYF. In nucleotides, the CDR3 is TGTGCCAGCAGGGTCCAAGAGACCCAGTACTTC.

A word on this clonotype: A read error may produce the germline difference seen at one junction end. The rearrangement uses TRBV6-1 and TRBJ2-7; 7 bases are shared with TRBD1. This CDR3 has 12 amino acids. Germline assignment: CDR1 MNHNS and CDR2 SASEGT. The CDR3 coding sequence is TGTGCCAGCAGCCGACAGGGATACGGGCAGTACTTC. Its protein product is CASSRQGYGQYF.

The CDR3 sequence is CASSQGEGTDTQYF. The DNA of the CDR3 is TGTGCCAGCAGCCAAGGGGAGGGGACGGATACGCAGTATTTT. The chain joins TRBV4-2 to TRBJ2-3; 7 nucleotides line up with TRBD2. Germline values: CDR1 LGHNA, CDR2 YNFKEQ. The V segment lost 1 base and the J segment 6 bases; nucleotides outside the gene matches: 4. This CDR3 has 14 residues.

Ten or more counts support this clonotype. The J gene is TRBJ2-7, the V gene TRBV11-1; 12 nucleotides match TRBD1. V lost 5 bases and J lost 3; bases outside the gene matches: 5. The CDR3 totals 15 residues. CDR1 and CDR2 from the germline V gene are SGHAT and FQDESV (reference sequence). For the CDR3, the DNA is TGTGCCAGCAGCCCCCGGGACAGGGGGCTCTACGAGCAGTACTTC. This translates into CASSPRDRGLYEQYF.

Many counts were recorded for this clonotype. The CDR3 bases are TGTGCCAGCAGTGAAGTGGCAGGGCAGACTCACTATGGCTACACCTTC. This codes for CASSEVAGQTHYGYTF. The J gene is TRBJ1-2, the V gene TRBV6-2 or TRBV6-3; D is perhaps TRBD1 (5 bases). This CDR3 comprises 16 residues. The V end was cut by 5 bases, the J end by 3 bases, with 19 bases between. Germline V lookup: CDR1 MNHEY, CDR2 SVGEGT.

V gene TRBV7-2 combines with J gene TRBJ2-7; the match to TRBD1 covers 9 bases. Germline trimming cut 6 bases from V and 2 bases from J; bases unmatched to any gene: 14. The CDR3 covers 17 residues. Germline V gene sequence: CDR1 SGHTA, CDR2 FQGNSA. CDR3 region: CASSTLWTGQGTYEQYF. DNA for the CDR3: TGTGCCAGCAGTACCCTGTGGACCGGACAGGGGACCTACGAGCAGTACTTC.

This clonotype was recorded many times. The chain employs TRBV6-1 and TRBJ2-7, with 9 bases matching TRBD1. The germline CDR1 and CDR2 sequences are MNHNS and SASEGT. V was pared by 10 bases and J by 5 bases, with 15 bases of the junction left unmatched. The CDR3 has 15 residues. CDR3 sequence (DNA): TGTGCCACCACGGCCGGGACAGGGAGTTCCCACGAGCAGTACTTC. Amino acid sequence: CATTAGTGSSHEQYF.

This clonotype was recorded many times. This chain uses TRBV28 with TRBJ2-7; D might be TRBD2 (5 bases). The CDR3 extends over 16 amino acids. The V end lost 2 bases, the J end lost 0 bases, and 14 bases lay between the germline ends. The germline V gene has CDR1 MDHEN and CDR2 SYDVKM. The CDR3 coding sequence is TGTGCCAGCAGTTTAATTGAGGGTCGCAGCTCCTACGAGCAGTACTTC. It codes for CASSLIEGRSSYEQYF.

This clonotype occurred many times. The CDR3 is CAWSRQRGGPQHF. CDR3 bases: TGTGCCTGGAGTCGGCAGCGGGGGGGGCCCCAGCATTTT. V is TRBV30 and J is TRBJ1-5, with TRBD1 as a possible D gene (5 bases). V lost 2 bases to trimming and J lost 9 bases, with 14 bases between them. This CDR3 is built from 13 residues. The germline gives CDR1 GTSNPN, CDR2 SVGIG (reference sequence).

The CDR3, as DNA: TGCGCCAGCAGCTTGGCGGCAGCAACTAATGAAAAACTGTTTTTT. The encoded protein is CASSLAAATNEKLFF. V gene TRBV5-1 combines with J gene TRBJ1-4; D not resolved. Trimming took 0 bases from V and 0 from J, leaving 6 bases between them. From germline, CDR1 is SGHRS and CDR2 YFSETQ. This CDR3 has 15 amino acids.

At least ten counts were recorded for this clonotype. The V call is TRBV28, the J call TRBJ2-7; TRBD2 might be the D (6 bases). Trimming took 3 bases from V and 6 from J, leaving 12 bases between them. The germline gives CDR1 MDHEN, CDR2 SYDVKM. The CDR3 extends over 13 amino acids. CDR3 bases: TGTGCCAGCAGTTTTTCTAGGGGAGGCGAGCAGTACTTC. Encoded protein: CASSFSRGGEQYF.

This clonotype occurred many times. The rearrangement uses TRBV5-8 and TRBJ2-3, with unresolved D. Trimming shortened V by 0 bases and J by 3 bases, and 11 bases separated the two germline ends. Germline loops: CDR1 SGHTS, CDR2 YDEGEE. CDR3 length equals 15 residues. The chain's CDR3 is CASSLGNPRTDTQYF. The CDR3 nucleotides read TGTGCCAGCAGCTTGGGGAACCCACGGACAGATACGCAGTATTTT.